The rows below give T cell receptor beta chains drawn from one sample of a study of blood T cell repertoires in COVID-19. The method was immunoSEQ multiplex PCR; TCRdb's version includes in-frame clones alone and lacks a portion of them. The repertoire has roughly 120,000 clones, 90% of them found once; the top ten carry under 2%. The specimen sequenced was peripheral blood. The receptors stem from a human donor with active COVID-19. The donor label of this sample is uncertain. Each CDR3 is given with its conserved first and last residue. D genes are given only for firm matches. Size is stated for part of the rows, as once, few or many counts, or as a class when the clone is expanded.

j_call: TRBJ2-4
clone_size: -
v_call: TRBV2
d_call: TRBD2
cdr3_aa: CASSSSLAGGNIQYF
cdr3_nt: TGTGCCAGCAGTAGTAGTCTAGCGGGGGGAAACATTCAGTACTTC

j_call: TRBJ2-3
clone_size: -
v_call: TRBV28
d_call: -
cdr3_aa: CASSFLAPDTQYF
cdr3_nt: TGTGCCAGCAGTTTTTTAGCTCCGGATACGCAGTATTTT

j_call: TRBJ2-3
clone_size: -
v_call: TRBV6-2/TRBV6-3
d_call: TRBD1
cdr3_aa: CASSTGQGTDTQYF
cdr3_nt: TGTGCCAGCAGCACGGGACAGGGGACAGATACGCAGTATTTT

j_call: TRBJ1-1
clone_size: -
v_call: TRBV2
d_call: -
cdr3_aa: CASSEVGVGNTEAFF
cdr3_nt: TGTGCCAGCAGTGAAGTCGGGGTCGGGAACACTGAAGCTTTCTTT

j_call: TRBJ2-2
clone_size: -
v_call: TRBV2
d_call: TRBD2
cdr3_aa: CASSGRLAGAGELFF
cdr3_nt: TGTGCCAGCAGTGGTCGACTAGCGGGGGCCGGGGAGCTGTTTTTT

j_call: TRBJ1-2
clone_size: -
v_call: TRBV27
d_call: TRBD1
cdr3_aa: CASSHSKDRVEGYTF
cdr3_nt: TGTGCCAGCAGTCATTCAAAGGACAGGGTGGAAGGCTACACCTTC

j_call: TRBJ2-1
clone_size: once
v_call: TRBV5-6
d_call: TRBD2
cdr3_aa: CASSLRLAGSYNEQFF
cdr3_nt: TGTGCCAGCAGCTTAAGACTAGCGGGCTCCTACAATGAGCAGTTCTTC

j_call: TRBJ2-6
clone_size: -
v_call: TRBV5-1
d_call: TRBD1
cdr3_aa: CASSLRQGESSGANVLTF
cdr3_nt: TGCGCCAGCAGCCTGAGACAGGGGGAAAGCTCTGGGGCCAACGTCCTGACTTTC

j_call: TRBJ1-5
clone_size: -
v_call: TRBV29-1
d_call: TRBD1
cdr3_aa: CSVRDRGNQPQHF
cdr3_nt: TGCAGCGTCCGCGACAGGGGCAATCAGCCCCAGCATTTT

j_call: TRBJ2-2
clone_size: -
v_call: TRBV2
d_call: TRBD2
cdr3_aa: CATNAGGLAGELFF
cdr3_nt: TGTGCCACCAATGCGGGGGGGCTTGCCGGGGAGCTGTTTTTT

j_call: TRBJ2-7
clone_size: -
v_call: TRBV6-5
d_call: TRBD1
cdr3_aa: CASSPNRGAYEQYF
cdr3_nt: TGTGCCAGCAGTCCAAACAGGGGGGCCTACGAGCAGTACTTC

j_call: TRBJ1-3
clone_size: -
v_call: TRBV12-3/TRBV12-4
d_call: -
cdr3_aa: CASSLGNTIYF
cdr3_nt: TGTGCCAGCAGTCTAGGAAACACCATATATTTT

j_call: TRBJ1-2
clone_size: -
v_call: TRBV19
d_call: -
cdr3_aa: CASSPTGNGYTF
cdr3_nt: TGTGCCAGTAGTCCAACAGGGAATGGCTACACCTTC

j_call: TRBJ2-2
clone_size: -
v_call: TRBV19
d_call: -
cdr3_aa: CASKGSQGTPGELFF
cdr3_nt: TGTGCCAGTAAAGGTTCACAGGGAACCCCCGGGGAGCTGTTTTTT

j_call: TRBJ1-2
clone_size: -
v_call: TRBV5-1
d_call: -
cdr3_aa: CASSLYGNYGYTF
cdr3_nt: TGCGCCAGCAGCTTGTACGGGAACTATGGCTACACCTTC

j_call: TRBJ2-5
clone_size: -
v_call: TRBV6-2/TRBV6-3
d_call: -
cdr3_aa: CASSLGRLAQETQYF
cdr3_nt: TGTGCCAGCAGTTTAGGCAGGCTAGCTCAAGAGACCCAGTACTTC

j_call: TRBJ2-7
clone_size: -
v_call: TRBV7-2
d_call: TRBD1
cdr3_aa: CASSKDRGRVEQYF
cdr3_nt: TGTGCCAGCAGCAAGGACAGGGGGCGCGTCGAGCAGTACTTC

j_call: TRBJ1-2
clone_size: -
v_call: TRBV7-2
d_call: -
cdr3_aa: CASRDSSNYGYTF
cdr3_nt: TGTGCCAGCAGAGACAGCTCTAACTATGGCTACACCTTC

j_call: TRBJ2-3
clone_size: -
v_call: TRBV6-2/TRBV6-3
d_call: -
cdr3_aa: CASSRGHQATDTQYF
cdr3_nt: TGTGCCAGCAGTCGGGGACACCAGGCCACAGATACGCAGTATTTT

j_call: TRBJ1-3
clone_size: few
v_call: TRBV9
d_call: -
cdr3_aa: CASSKYDRSGNTIYF
cdr3_nt: TGTGCCAGCAGCAAATACGACAGGTCTGGAAACACCATATATTTT

j_call: TRBJ2-5
clone_size: -
v_call: TRBV5-4
d_call: -
cdr3_aa: CASSPSGIETQYF
cdr3_nt: TGTGCCAGCAGCCCGTCTGGCATAGAGACCCAGTACTTC

j_call: TRBJ1-2
clone_size: -
v_call: TRBV5-1
d_call: -
cdr3_aa: CASSSPGGRGYTF
cdr3_nt: TGCGCCAGCAGCTCCCCCGGCGGGCGAGGCTACACCTTC

j_call: TRBJ2-5
clone_size: -
v_call: TRBV5-4
d_call: -
cdr3_aa: CASSSVSGEETQYF
cdr3_nt: TGTGCCAGCAGCTCTGTTTCCGGGGAAGAGACCCAGTACTTC

j_call: TRBJ2-5
clone_size: once
v_call: TRBV7-9
d_call: TRBD2
cdr3_aa: CASSLASGQETQYF
cdr3_nt: TGTGCCAGCAGCTTGGCTAGCGGCCAAGAGACCCAGTACTTC

j_call: TRBJ1-2
clone_size: -
v_call: TRBV6-5
d_call: TRBD1
cdr3_aa: CASSFRQGASIYGYTF
cdr3_nt: TGTGCCAGCAGTTTCAGACAGGGGGCATCTATCTATGGCTACACCTTC

j_call: TRBJ1-6
clone_size: -
v_call: TRBV28
d_call: TRBD1
cdr3_aa: CASSLLQGPILNSPLHF
cdr3_nt: TGTGCCAGCAGTTTATTACAGGGGCCAATTCTAAATTCACCCCTCCACTTT

j_call: TRBJ1-2
clone_size: -
v_call: TRBV12-3/TRBV12-4
d_call: TRBD1
cdr3_aa: CASAGQGNGYTF
cdr3_nt: TGTGCCAGCGCGGGACAGGGAAATGGCTACACCTTC

j_call: TRBJ1-1
clone_size: once
v_call: TRBV27
d_call: -
cdr3_aa: CASSSEQGLGTEAFF
cdr3_nt: TGTGCCAGCAGTTCCGAACAGGGATTGGGCACTGAAGCTTTCTTT

j_call: TRBJ1-1
clone_size: -
v_call: TRBV2
d_call: TRBD1
cdr3_aa: CASSDETGGTEAFF
cdr3_nt: TGTGCCAGCAGTGATGAGACAGGGGGAACTGAAGCTTTCTTT

j_call: TRBJ1-1
clone_size: -
v_call: TRBV3-1/TRBV3-2
d_call: TRBD1
cdr3_aa: CASSARQGVYTEAFF
cdr3_nt: TGTGCCAGCAGCGCTCGACAGGGAGTGTATACTGAAGCTTTCTTT

j_call: TRBJ2-1
clone_size: -
v_call: TRBV3-1/TRBV3-2
d_call: -
cdr3_aa: CASSQGIQGSEQFF
cdr3_nt: TGTGCCAGCAGCCAAGGCATTCAGGGAAGCGAGCAGTTCTTC

j_call: TRBJ2-5
clone_size: once
v_call: TRBV6-5
d_call: TRBD2
cdr3_aa: CASSSLSGGSQTQYF
cdr3_nt: TGTGCCAGCAGTTCTCTTAGCGGGGGGTCGCAGACCCAGTACTTC

j_call: TRBJ2-5
clone_size: -
v_call: TRBV5-1
d_call: TRBD1
cdr3_aa: CASTLGTGGLLRETQYF
cdr3_nt: TGCGCCAGCACCCTCGGGACAGGGGGGCTCTTGCGAGAGACCCAGTACTTC